The next 29 T cell receptor beta chains were all read from a single sample in a study of vaccination effects on CD4 cells after COVID-19. The antigens these receptors bind are not known. Antigen-specific CD4+ T cells were expanded with viral peptide pools in the ViraFEST assay before sequencing. Isolating CD4+ T cells followed more than eight days of culture. Two-dose BNT162b2 or mRNA-1273 vaccination was given to participants. The protocol was immunoSEQ multiplex PCR, while the TCRdb copy is restricted to in-frame clones and leaves out a portion. The data contain 30,000 or so clones, roughly 71% of them seen just once; the ten biggest clones take up about 9%. The sample in question was CD4+ T cells from PBMCs cultured with HCoV-NL63 spike peptides, obtained after COVID-19 vaccination. The receptors originated from a human donor who received a COVID-19 vaccine.

The gene calls are TRBV9 and TRBJ2-2; 8 bases line up with TRBD2. CDR1 SGDLS and CDR2 YYNGEE come from the germline V gene. The CDR3 covers 16 residues. The V segment lost 0 bases and the J segment 9 bases; nucleotides outside the gene matches: 10. The DNA for the CDR3 is TGTGCCAGCAGCGTAGGAGCGCCAGCGGGAGTTCGGGAGCTGTTTTTT. This gives the protein CASSVGAPAGVRELFF. Full variable domain (remainder filled in from reference TRBV9 and TRBJ2-2): DSGVTQTPKHLITATGQRVTLRCSPRSGDLSVYWYQQSLDQGLQFLIQYYNGEERAKGNILERFSAQQFPDLHSELNLSSLELGDSALYFCASSVGAPAGVRELFFGEGSRLTVL.

A few counts support this clone. This rearrangement joins TRBV4-1 to TRBJ1-1, with TRBD1 as a possible D gene (5 bases). The germline V gene encodes CDR1 MGHRA and CDR2 YSYEKL. The CDR3 extends over 17 amino acids. V was trimmed by 1 base and J by 4 bases, leaving 19 bases between them. The CDR3 DNA follows: TGCGCCAGCAGCCAAGCTGATCAGGGCCGCGGGGGCACTGAAGCTTTCTTT. Its protein is CASSQADQGRGGTEAFF.

This clone was picked up a small number of times. The chain has TRBV24-1 and TRBJ1-1; D unclear. The CDR3 sequence is 15 residues long. With 11 bases removed from V and 5 bases from J, the gap between germline ends came to 23 bases. CDR1 KGHDR and CDR2 SFDVKD come from the germline V gene. CDR3 loop: CAKRTNWGDGTEAFF. Here the CDR3 DNA reads TGTGCCAAACGGACGAATTGGGGAGACGGGACTGAAGCTTTCTTT.

The chain joins TRBV10-3 to TRBJ2-3, with D perhaps matching TRBD2 (7 bases). There are 15 residues in the CDR3. V dropped 6 bases and J dropped 3 bases, with 16 bases sitting between them. The germline V gene encodes CDR1 ENHRY and CDR2 SYGVKD. CDR3: CAIRTQGGETDTQYF. CDR3 sequence (DNA): TGTGCCATCAGAACACAGGGAGGGGAAACAGATACGCAGTATTTT.

This clone was recorded a few times. V usage is TRBV10-1 and J usage is TRBJ1-2; D not certain. The CDR3 spans 13 residues. The germline V gene encodes CDR1 WNHNN and CDR2 SYGVQD (reference sequence). Trimming removed 2 bases from V and 2 bases from J, with 6 bases in between. CDR3 protein: CASSEDVNYGYTF. The CDR3 DNA follows: TGCGCCAGCAGTGAGGACGTCAACTATGGCTACACCTTC.

This clone was counted between two and nine times. J is TRBJ2-1 and V is TRBV18; maybe TRBD1 (6 bases). CDR3 length equals 15 residues. Germline V gene sequence: CDR1 KGHSH, CDR2 LQKENI. V was pared by 5 bases and J by 7 bases, with 18 bases between. CDR3 loop: CASSEMRRGKNEQFF. The CDR3 DNA is TGTGCCAGCTCAGAGATGCGCAGGGGTAAGAATGAGCAGTTCTTC.

This rearrangement joins TRBV5-8 to TRBJ2-3; 7 bases fit TRBD2. CDR1 is SGHTS, CDR2 YDEGEE, per germline. V trimming: 2 bases; J trimming: 0 bases; junction bases outside the gene matches: 9. CDR3 length equals 17 residues. CDR3: CASSFQRGSTSTDTQYF. The CDR3 DNA reads TGTGCCAGCAGCTTCCAGCGGGGCTCAACTAGCACAGATACGCAGTATTTT. The full variable domain, completed using reference TRBV5-8 and TRBJ2-3, is EAGVTQSPTHLIKTRGQQATLRCSPISGHTSVYWYQQALGLGLQFLLWYDEGEERNRGNFPPRFSGRQFPNYSSELNVNALELEDSALYLCASSFQRGSTSTDTQYFGPGTRLTVL.

Here the CDR3 DNA reads TGTGCTAGTGGCGATCGGGGACTAGCGGGAGGGGCGGCAGATACGCAGTATTTT. Residues: CASGDRGLAGGAADTQYF. This chain uses TRBV12-5 with TRBJ2-3; TRBD2 matches at 16 bases. CDR3 length: 18 residues. Germline V gene sequence: CDR1 LGHNT, CDR2 FRNRAP. V was clipped by 6 bases and J by 4 bases; unmatched bases: 10.

V gene TRBV5-1 combines with J gene TRBJ2-3, with a weak D call TRBD1 (5 bases). The CDR3 extends over 13 amino acids. V shed 5 bases and J shed 1 base, with 8 bases lying between them. From germline, CDR1 is SGHRS and CDR2 YFSETQ. In DNA form, the CDR3 reads TGCGCCAGCAGGACAGCCCGCACAGATACGCAGTATTTT. Protein: CASRTARTDTQYF.

Here the CDR3 reads CASSQTPPSRGGKGSYEQYF. The DNA for the CDR3 is TGTGCCAGCAGCCAAACCCCCCCAAGCCGAGGGGGAAAAGGGTCCTACGAGCAGTACTTC. The chain is built from TRBV3-1 (or the pseudogene TRBV3-2) and TRBJ2-7; possible D gene TRBD1, 6 bases. V gave up 2 bases and J gave up 1 base, with 27 bases separating them. This CDR3 comprises 20 residues. Germline V gene sequence: CDR1 LGHDT, CDR2 YNNKEL (reference sequence).

The V gene is TRBV5-5, the J gene TRBJ1-2; the match to TRBD1 covers 12 bases. V shed 2 bases and J 8 bases; nucleotides not matched to a gene: 7. The CDR3 covers 15 residues. CDR1 and CDR2 from the germline V gene are SGHKS and YYEKEE (reference sequence). DNA for the CDR3: TGTGCCAGCAGCTTAGGGACAGGGGGCGTAGAAGGCTACACCTTC. It translates to CASSLGTGGVEGYTF.

This clone was detected only a few times. The chain couples TRBV12-3 or TRBV12-4 to TRBJ1-2; unclear D gene. This CDR3 is built from 13 residues. V was pared by 6 bases and J by 4 bases, with 12 bases between. The CDR3 bases are TGTGCCAGCAGGGATACATCTCCCTATGGCTACACCTTC. This gives the protein CASRDTSPYGYTF.

J is TRBJ2-5 and V is TRBV29-1, with a tentative D call TRBD1 (6 bases). Trimming left V 5 bases short and J 4 bases short, with 14 bases between. The CDR3 has 13 amino acids. CDR1 and CDR2 (germline): SQVTM, ANQGSEA. CDR3 bases: TGCAGCGTTTTCCCACAGGGTGGAGAGACCCAGTACTTC. It codes for CSVFPQGGETQYF.

The chain is built from TRBV3-1 (or the pseudogene TRBV3-2) and TRBJ2-3; no firm D call. The CDR3 is made up of 14 amino acids. V was pared by 2 bases and J by 2 bases, with 8 bases between. CDR1 is LGHDT, CDR2 YNNKEL, per germline (reference sequence). DNA for the CDR3: TGTGCCAGCAGCCAAATGCTCGCCACAGATACGCAGTATTTT. The encoded protein is CASSQMLATDTQYF.

The chain couples TRBV5-1 to TRBJ2-7; TRBD2 matches 8 bases. Germline V CDR1 and CDR2: SGHRS, YFSETQ. The CDR3 spans 15 residues. V shed 6 bases and J 7 bases; nucleotides not matched to a gene: 15. CDR3 amino acids: CASTTTSSGRGEQYF. The DNA of the CDR3 is TGCGCCAGCACCACCACGTCAAGCGGGAGAGGTGAGCAGTACTTC. Based on the CDR3 plus reference TRBV5-1 and TRBJ2-7, the full variable domain is KAGVTQTPRYLIKTRGQQVTLSCSPISGHRSVSWYQQTPGQGLQFLFEYFSETQRNKGNFPGRFSGRQFSNSRSEMNVSTLELGDSALYLCASTTTSSGRGEQYFGPGTRLTVT.

The rearrangement joins TRBV7-7 to TRBJ2-5; perhaps TRBD2 as D (5 bases). V lost 1 base to trimming and J lost 4 bases, with 13 bases between them. CDR3 size: 15 residues. Germline V lookup: CDR1 SSHAT, CDR2 FNYEAQ (reference sequence). For the CDR3, the DNA is TGTGCCAGCAGCTTAGTGGCTAGTCGGGGAGAGACCCAGTACTTC. This translates into CASSLVASRGETQYF. The full variable domain, rest sourced from reference TRBV7-7 and TRBJ2-5, is GAGVSQSPRYKVTKRGQDVTLRCDPISSHATLYWYQQALGQGPEFLTYFNYEAQPDKSGLPSDRFSAERPEGSISTLTIQRTEQRDSAMYRCASSLVASRGETQYFGPGTRLLVL.

This sequence joins TRBV15 and TRBJ2-3, with 11 positions matching TRBD2. There are 17 residues in the CDR3. With V trimmed by 1 base and J by 1 base, 4 bases remained unmatched. Germline lookup yields CDR1 LNHNV and CDR2 YYDKDF (reference sequence). As DNA, the CDR3 is TGTGCCACCAGCAGAGGTGAGACTAGCGGGGGCACAGATACGCAGTATTTT. It codes for CATSRGETSGGTDTQYF.

The genes are TRBV28 and TRBJ1-1; no reliable D call. CDR1 and CDR2 (germline): MDHEN, SYDVKM. The CDR3 totals 13 residues. V was shortened by 3 bases and J by 5 bases, with 10 bases between the two germline ends. In DNA, the CDR3 is TGTGCCAGCAGTTTTCCCGCGGGGACTGAAGCTTTCTTT. Translation: CASSFPAGTEAFF. Supplemented by reference TRBV28 and TRBJ1-1, the full variable domain reads DVKVTQSSRYLVKRTGEKVFLECVQDMDHENMFWYRQDPGLGLRLIYFSYDVKMKEKGDIPEGYSVSREKKERFSLILESASTNQTSMYLCASSFPAGTEAFFGQGTRLTVV.

The rearrangement links TRBV24-1 to TRBJ2-1, with 8 bases identical to TRBD2. Germline assignment: CDR1 KGHDR and CDR2 SFDVKD. V lost 5 bases to trimming and J lost 5 bases; unmatched junction nucleotides: 7. This CDR3 spans 15 amino acids. CDR3 in amino acids: CATSAGAGGHNEQFF. The CDR3 coding sequence is TGTGCCACCAGTGCAGGTGCGGGGGGACACAATGAGCAGTTCTTC.

The gene calls are TRBV6-4 and TRBJ2-1, with D possibly TRBD2 on 6 matching bases. V was pared by 3 bases and J by 4 bases, with 13 bases between. The CDR3 loop spans 15 amino acids. Germline values: CDR1 MRHNA, CDR2 SNTAGT. The CDR3 DNA follows: TGTGCCAGCAGTGAGACGGGAGATTGGTACAATGAGCAGTTCTTC. Residues: CASSETGDWYNEQFF.

The rearrangement links TRBV20-1 to TRBJ2-1; D remains ambiguous. The CDR3 is 10 amino acids. From germline, CDR1 is DFQATT and CDR2 SNEGSKA (reference sequence). V was clipped by 5 bases and J by 6 bases, with 5 bases between them. CDR3 residues: CSASSNEQFF. CDR3 DNA sequence: TGCAGTGCTTCTAGCAATGAGCAGTTCTTC.

This clone was picked up a small number of times. The chain couples TRBV7-9 to TRBJ1-4; no definite D call. Per the germline V gene, CDR1 is SEHNR and CDR2 is FQNEAQ (reference sequence). The CDR3 has 14 residues. Deletions cut 5 bases from V and 7 bases from J, with 14 bases between. The CDR3, as DNA: TGTGCCAGCAGCCCGCCCCTAGGTGGTGAAAAACTGTTTTTT. It specifies CASSPPLGGEKLFF.

This clone has more than one count but fewer than ten. The gene calls are TRBV4-1 and TRBJ2-1; 10 positions match TRBD2. From germline, CDR1 is MGHRA and CDR2 YSYEKL. This CDR3 comprises 20 residues. V lost 2 bases, J lost 8 bases, and 21 bases stayed unmatched. CDR3 protein: CASSQKSLISSGGAKDEQFF. CDR3 DNA: TGCGCCAGCAGCCAAAAATCCCTTATCTCGAGCGGGGGGGCGAAGGATGAGCAGTTCTTC.

The chain recombines TRBV6-1 with TRBJ2-4; D may be TRBD2 (5 bases). Deletions cut 2 bases from V and 6 bases from J, with 8 bases between. Germline CDR1 and CDR2: MNHNS and SASEGT. The CDR3 is 13 residues long. CDR3 protein: CASSEMGVNIQYF. The CDR3 bases are TGTGCCAGCAGTGAAATGGGAGTAAACATTCAGTACTTC.

This rearrangement joins TRBV4-1 to TRBJ1-4; 7 nucleotides align to TRBD1. The germline V gene has CDR1 MGHRA and CDR2 YSYEKL. The CDR3 is 15 residues long. J lost 5 bases, V lost 3 bases, and 6 bases had no gene match. The CDR3 here is CASSQPGQRNEKLFF. In DNA form, the CDR3 reads TGCGCCAGCAGCCAGCCGGGACAGAGGAATGAAAAACTGTTTTTT.

The V call is TRBV25-1, the J call TRBJ2-3, with D possibly being TRBD2 (6 bases). The CDR3 runs 16 residues. Trimming took 0 bases from V and 2 from J, leaving 12 bases between them. CDR1 and CDR2 (germline): MGHDK, SYGVNS. DNA of the CDR3: TGTGCCAGCAGTGAATATCCGGGAGCGACCACAGATACGCAGTATTTT. This codes for CASSEYPGATTDTQYF.

The CDR3 loop is CASSFGGSETGELFF. DNA of the CDR3: TGCGCCAGCAGCTTCGGGGGGAGTGAAACCGGGGAGCTGTTTTTT. The chain employs TRBV5-1 and TRBJ2-2; 7 positions agree with TRBD2. V was clipped by 2 bases and J by 5 bases; unmatched bases: 6. CDR3 size: 15 residues. CDR1 is SGHRS and CDR2 is YFSETQ in the germline V gene. Using reference TRBV5-1 and TRBJ2-2 for the parts outside the CDR3, the full variable domain is KAGVTQTPRYLIKTRGQQVTLSCSPISGHRSVSWYQQTPGQGLQFLFEYFSETQRNKGNFPGRFSGRQFSNSRSEMNVSTLELGDSALYLCASSFGGSETGELFFGEGSRLTVL.

The gene calls are TRBV6-5 and TRBJ1-1, with unresolved D. The CDR3 sequence is 14 residues long. Trimming pared 2 bases from V and 2 bases from J, leaving 9 bases between. CDR1 and CDR2 (germline): MNHEY, SVGAGI. The CDR3 spells CASSYHRSNTEAFF. CDR3 in DNA: TGTGCCAGCAGTTACCACCGATCCAACACTGAAGCTTTCTTT.

The gene calls are TRBV7-9 and TRBJ1-5; no clear D gene. Trimming took 5 bases from V and 9 from J, leaving 23 bases between them. This CDR3 comprises 16 residues. Germline CDR1 SEHNR, CDR2 FQNEAQ (reference sequence). CDR3 DNA sequence: TGTGCCAGCAGCGGCCCGGGATCCTCGGAAAGCTGGCCCCAGCATTTT. Translated: CASSGPGSSESWPQHF.